This T cell receptor beta chain was recorded in a study of cytomegalovirus exposure and HLA in healthy donors. Findings and caveats of the study: In terms of immune exposure information, only CMV serostatus was available.

Germline V lookup: CDR1 SGDLS, CDR2 YYNGEE. The V gene end was trimmed by 5 bases and the J gene end by 4 bases; junction bases not matched to a gene: 5. The CDR3 covers 14 residues. A multiplex PCR was run with 60 Vbeta primers and 13 Jbeta primers. Assay used: immunoSEQ multiplex PCR; TCRdb lists only in-frame clones, some missing. The sample holds 95,000 to 100,000 clones; 75% to 90% are singletons and the top ten take about 3.7%. Unrecorded immune exposure was likely among donors, who were nominally healthy when sampled. A remark on this clone: What it binds is not known.

This TCR was sampled from a young man in good health and CMV-seronegative. Sequencing used PBMCs. The chain joins TRBV9 to TRBJ2-2; 7 nucleotides match TRBD1. For the CDR3, the DNA is TGTGCCAGCAGAGAGACAGGGACCACCGGGGAGCTGTTTTTT. It encodes CASRETGTTGELFF.